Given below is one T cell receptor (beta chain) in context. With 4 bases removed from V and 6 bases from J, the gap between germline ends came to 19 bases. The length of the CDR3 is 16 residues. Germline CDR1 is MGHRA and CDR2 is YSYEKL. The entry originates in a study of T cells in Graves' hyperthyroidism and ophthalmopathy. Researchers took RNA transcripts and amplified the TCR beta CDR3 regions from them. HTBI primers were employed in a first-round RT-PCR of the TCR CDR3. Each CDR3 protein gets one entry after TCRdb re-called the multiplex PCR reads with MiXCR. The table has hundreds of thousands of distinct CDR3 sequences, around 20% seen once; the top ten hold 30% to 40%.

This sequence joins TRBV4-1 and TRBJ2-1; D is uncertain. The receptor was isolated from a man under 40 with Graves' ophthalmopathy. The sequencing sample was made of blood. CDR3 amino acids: CASSPDGAGRVNEQFF. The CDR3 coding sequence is TGCGCCAGCAGCCCCGATGGCGCCGGCCGGGTCAATGAGCAGTTCTTC.